A single sample is the source of the 9 T cell receptor beta chains below, sequenced in a study of blood T cell repertoires in COVID-19. Produced via immunoSEQ multiplex PCR; TCRdb's table is partial and in-frame only. The data contain 140,000 to 150,000 clones, 88% of them singletons. The specimen was peripheral blood. The receptor set was obtained from a human donor in a cohort sampled during active COVID-19.

This clone was counted only a few times. One end of the junction is discordant with germline, which a read error may explain. This chain links TRBV6-5 with TRBJ1-5, with 8 bases identical to TRBD1. Per germline, CDR1 MNHEY and CDR2 SVGAGI. This CDR3 has 15 residues. CDR3 DNA sequence: TGTGCCAGCAGCCTAGACAGGGGTGAAAATCAGGCCCAGCATTTT. It specifies CASSLDRGENQAQHF.

The rearrangement uses TRBV2 and TRBJ1-5; 8 bases match TRBD1. CDR1 is SNHLY and CDR2 is FYNNEI in the germline V gene. CDR3 length: 15 residues. V lost 4 bases and J lost 0; bases outside the gene matches: 2. The CDR3 DNA sequence: TGTGCCAGCAGTGGGGACAGGTTTAGCAATCAGCCCCAGCATTTT. This gives the protein CASSGDRFSNQPQHF.

The chain employs TRBV7-9 and TRBJ2-7, with D hard to call. The CDR3 is made up of 12 amino acids. The ends were cut back, 2 bases at V and 4 bases at J, with 6 bases in the middle. The V gene's germline CDR1 is SEHNR and CDR2 FQNEAQ (reference sequence). The CDR3 protein is CASSLSGYEQYF. The CDR3 DNA follows: TGTGCCAGCAGCTTATCGGGTTACGAGCAGTACTTC.

The chain joins TRBV30 to TRBJ2-2, with D possibly matching TRBD2 (5 bases). The germline V and J ends were trimmed by 0 bases and 3 bases, with 11 bases remaining between them. Germline V gene lookup returns CDR1 GTSNPN and CDR2 SVGIG (reference sequence). The CDR3 covers 15 residues. The CDR3 here is CAWSVVLADTGELFF. CDR3 DNA: TGTGCCTGGAGTGTTGTCCTAGCCGACACCGGGGAGCTGTTTTTT.

V gene TRBV28 combines with J gene TRBJ2-5, with 11 nucleotides matching TRBD2. The germline V gene encodes CDR1 MDHEN and CDR2 SYDVKM. The CDR3 loop spans 18 amino acids. V dropped 4 bases and J dropped 2; count of bases not matched to a gene: 12. In DNA form, the CDR3 reads TGTGCCAGCAGTTCGGGCAGGTACGGGACTAGCGGACAAGAGACCCAGTACTTC. This sequence encodes CASSSGRYGTSGQETQYF.

V and J are TRBV28 and TRBJ2-7; possible D gene TRBD1, 6 bases. This CDR3 comprises 15 residues. V was pared by 6 bases and J by 6 bases, with 21 bases between. Germline V lookup: CDR1 MDHEN, CDR2 SYDVKM. The CDR3 coding sequence is TGTGCCAGCAGCCCGACGACAGGTCGGATGGGCGAGCAGTACTTC. It specifies CASSPTTGRMGEQYF.

The V gene is TRBV14, the J gene TRBJ2-3, with 8 bases fitting TRBD1. Germline values: CDR1 SGHDN, CDR2 FVKESK. J gave up 0 bases and V 3 bases, and 14 bases lay outside the gene matches. The CDR3 loop spans 19 amino acids. The CDR3 DNA follows: TGTGCCAGCAGCCAGTGGACAGGGAACCACATCACTAGCACAGATACGCAGTATTTT. The encoded protein is CASSQWTGNHITSTDTQYF.

V is TRBV4-3 and J is TRBJ2-2; D is undetermined. Per the germline V gene, CDR1 is LGHNA and CDR2 is YSLEER. Trimming cost V 0 bases and J 4 bases, with 9 bases left between them. This CDR3 contains 15 residues. CDR3 residues: CASSQDRIGTGELFF. CDR3 nucleotides: TGCGCCAGCAGCCAAGATCGAATCGGCACCGGGGAGCTGTTTTTT.

The CDR3: CASSPGRREQADTQYF. CDR3 sequence (DNA): TGTGCCAGCTCACCAGGAAGGCGGGAGCAAGCAGATACGCAGTATTTT. The J gene is TRBJ2-3, the V gene TRBV18; 7 bases match TRBD2. CDR3 length: 16 residues. Trimming removed 2 bases from V and 4 bases from J; junction bases left unmatched: 9. Germline V lookup: CDR1 KGHSH, CDR2 LQKENI.